This entry lists 31 T cell receptor beta chains sequenced from one sample in a study of OX40 agonist ivuxolimab in advanced cancers. Data came from immunoSEQ multiplex PCR; TCRdb stores just in-frame clones and leaves some out. This table has about 110,000 clones, about nine tenths appearing once. The sequenced sample was CD4+ or CD8+ T cells sorted from blood, obtained in a trial of the OX40 agonist ivuxolimab. The receptors derive from an adult with an advanced solid tumor such as melanoma, head and neck, liver or kidney cancer.

The chain links TRBV7-2 to TRBJ2-2; 7 bases agree with TRBD2. The germline CDR1 and CDR2 sequences are SGHTA and FQGNSA. V shed 7 bases, J shed 5 bases, and the junction held 4 bases outside the gene matches. The CDR3 covers 13 residues. CDR3 coding DNA: TGTGCCAGCAACTGGGAGGGAACCGGGGAGCTGTTTTTT. This encodes CASNWEGTGELFF.

The chain carries TRBV28 and TRBJ1-4; D ambiguous. Trimming shortened V by 2 bases and J by 4 bases, and 8 bases separated the two germline ends. This CDR3 is built from 14 residues. Germline V gene lookup returns CDR1 MDHEN and CDR2 SYDVKM. CDR3 loop: CASSLPGFNEKLFF. Here the CDR3 DNA reads TGTGCCAGCAGTTTACCGGGCTTTAATGAAAAACTGTTTTTT.

The gene calls are TRBV6-1 and TRBJ2-5, with TRBD2 matching over 9 bases. This CDR3 has 16 residues. The V gene end was trimmed by 1 base and the J gene end by 5 bases; junction bases not matched to a gene: 8. The germline V gene encodes CDR1 MNHNS and CDR2 SASEGT. Here the CDR3 reads CASSEGSSGGRETQYF. In DNA, the CDR3 is TGTGCCAGCAGTGAAGGTAGTAGCGGGGGCCGGGAGACCCAGTACTTC.

The V and J genes are TRBV10-3 and TRBJ2-4; 11 bases align to TRBD1. With V trimmed by 6 bases and J by 6 bases, 13 bases remained unmatched. Germline-derived CDR1 and CDR2 are ENHRY and SYGVKD. The CDR3 is made up of 17 amino acids. Here the CDR3 DNA reads TGTGCCATCAGCATTGGGGACAGGGGGAATAGTGGAAACATTCAGTACTTC. It yields the protein CAISIGDRGNSGNIQYF.

The V call is TRBV28, the J call TRBJ1-2; D possibly corresponds to TRBD1 (5 bases). Trimming removed 8 bases at V and 5 bases at J, with 12 bases between. CDR1 MDHEN and CDR2 SYDVKM come from the germline V gene. The length of the CDR3 is 12 residues. The CDR3 sequence is CASEGTVYGYTF. The DNA of the CDR3 is TGTGCCAGCGAGGGGACTGTATATGGCTACACCTTC.

The J gene is TRBJ2-5, the V gene TRBV5-1; no definite D call. CDR1 is SGHRS and CDR2 is YFSETQ in the germline V gene. V lost 0 bases, J lost 5 bases, and 5 bases lay in between. There are 12 residues in the CDR3. The CDR3 nucleotides read TGCGCCAGCAGCTTGGATCGCGAGACCCAGTACTTC. It yields the protein CASSLDRETQYF.

The chain combines TRBV19 with TRBJ1-4; possibly TRBD1 for D (6 bases). Trimming took off 2 bases at V and 3 bases at J, with 10 bases between the two ends. The germline CDR1 and CDR2 sequences are LNHDA and SQIVND (reference sequence). CDR3 length equals 15 residues. The CDR3 bases are TGTGCCAGTAGTATAAAAAACAGGGCTAATGAAAAACTGTTTTTT. Translation gives CASSIKNRANEKLFF.

V usage is TRBV5-4 and J usage is TRBJ2-1; 8 nucleotides match TRBD2. This CDR3 is 15 amino acids long. V was clipped by 4 bases and J by 7 bases; unmatched bases: 10. CDR1 and CDR2 from the germline V gene are SGHNT and YYREEE (reference sequence). This CDR3 reads CASSQGLAGWNEQFF. CDR3 DNA: TGTGCCAGCAGCCAGGGCCTAGCGGGCTGGAATGAGCAGTTCTTC. The full variable domain, with the rest looked up from reference TRBV5-4 and TRBJ2-1, is ETGVTQSPTHLIKTRGQQVTLRCSSQSGHNTVSWYQQALGQGPQFIFQYYREEENGRGNFPPRFSGLQFPNYSSELNVNALELDDSALYLCASSQGLAGWNEQFFGPGTRLTVL.

The chain has TRBV4-3 and TRBJ1-1; D remains ambiguous. V shed 0 bases and J shed 2 bases, with 10 bases lying between them. The CDR3 is made up of 15 amino acids. The germline CDR1 and CDR2 sequences are LGHNA and YSLEER. This chain's CDR3 is CASSQDQGRNTEAFF. CDR3 DNA sequence: TGCGCCAGCAGCCAAGATCAAGGACGAAACACTGAAGCTTTCTTT.

The chain has TRBV18 and TRBJ2-7, with 10 bases aligning to TRBD2. This CDR3 has 15 residues. Trimming removed 2 bases from V and 2 bases from J; junction bases left unmatched: 3. Looked up from germline, CDR1 is KGHSH and CDR2 is LQKENI. Here the CDR3 reads CASSPNSGGAYEQYF. The CDR3 region has the DNA TGTGCCAGCTCACCAAACAGCGGGGGGGCCTACGAGCAGTACTTC.

This chain links TRBV6-5 with TRBJ1-2; weak D call: TRBD1 (5 bases). CDR3 length: 12 residues. CDR1 is MNHEY and CDR2 is SVGAGI in the germline V gene. Trimming removed 8 bases at V and 6 bases at J, with 13 bases between. The CDR3 DNA sequence: TGTGCCAGCTCGGGGACTGTCGATGGCTACACCTTC. Its translation is CASSGTVDGYTF.

The chain employs TRBV6-1 and TRBJ1-5; D is ambiguous. CDR1 and CDR2 (germline): MNHNS, SASEGT. The CDR3 consists of 13 residues. V was shortened by 10 bases and J by 3 bases, with 13 bases between the two germline ends. The chain's CDR3 is CATRRASNQPQHF. Written as DNA, the CDR3 is TGTGCCACCCGAAGGGCCTCCAATCAGCCCCAGCATTTT.

The V and J genes are TRBV7-2 and TRBJ2-1, with D perhaps TRBD2 (7 bases). The germline gives CDR1 SGHTA, CDR2 FQGNSA. CDR3 length: 15 amino acids. Between the trimmed V and J ends, which lost 5 bases and 1 base, there was a span of 12 bases. The CDR3 nucleotides read TGTGCCAGCAGCCCAGAGGGGGGGTCCTACAATGAGCAGTTCTTC. Translation gives CASSPEGGSYNEQFF.

The CDR3 bases are TGTGCCATCAAGGGGGCGGAAAGCACAGATACGCAGTATTTT. Amino acid sequence: CAIKGAESTDTQYF. V and J are TRBV10-3 and TRBJ2-3, with 7 bases fitting TRBD1. The V gene's germline CDR1 is ENHRY and CDR2 SYGVKD. V lost 7 bases, J lost 0 bases, and 4 bases stayed unmatched. The CDR3 is 14 residues long.

V gene TRBV5-1 combines with J gene TRBJ1-1; D remains unclear. The ends were cut back, 0 bases at V and 1 base at J, with 10 bases in the middle. Germline lookup yields CDR1 SGHRS and CDR2 YFSETQ. The CDR3 loop spans 15 amino acids. CDR3 protein: CASSLGGYANTEAFF. The CDR3 bases are TGCGCCAGCAGCTTGGGAGGGTACGCGAACACTGAAGCTTTCTTT.

The gene calls are TRBV5-1 and TRBJ2-7; the D is unclear. The germline V gene has CDR1 SGHRS and CDR2 YFSETQ. CDR3 length: 15 amino acids. V lost 7 bases to trimming and J lost 3 bases, with 20 bases between them. The CDR3 here is CASPSGARYYYEQYF. The CDR3, as DNA: TGCGCCAGCCCCTCCGGAGCCAGGTATTACTACGAGCAGTACTTC.

The rearrangement uses TRBV10-3 and TRBJ1-2; D is unclear. From germline, CDR1 is ENHRY and CDR2 SYGVKD. V lost 8 bases and J lost 6, with 19 bases in between. The CDR3 is 14 amino acids. In nucleotides, the CDR3 is TGTGCCATCCGAGAACCGACAACGGAGGATGGCTACACCTTC. The encoded protein is CAIREPTTEDGYTF.

This clone has a single count. The chain couples TRBV28 to TRBJ1-2; possible D gene TRBD1, 5 bases. Germline CDR1 reads MDHEN; CDR2 reads SYDVKM. This CDR3 has 12 residues. The V end was cut by 5 bases, the J end by 12 bases, with 16 bases between. DNA of the CDR3: TGTGCCAGCAGTGTCCCTCTCCGAGGGGACACCTTC. This gives the protein CASSVPLRGDTF.

This rearrangement joins TRBV18 to TRBJ2-1; 7 bases map to TRBD2. In germline, CDR1 is KGHSH, CDR2 LQKENI. The CDR3 covers 14 residues. The ends lost 3 bases at V and 8 bases at J; junction bases unmatched: 7. The DNA for the CDR3 is TGTGCCAGCTCACCCTCGGGCGGGGGTTATGAGCAGTTCTTC. This gives the protein CASSPSGGGYEQFF.

Notes on this clone: Other DNA variants within this sample encode the same CDR3. The genes are TRBV7-8 and TRBJ1-1; D gene ambiguous. With 1 base removed from V and 2 bases from J, the gap between germline ends came to 5 bases. There are 13 residues in the CDR3. The germline V gene has CDR1 SGHVS and CDR2 FQNEAQ. CDR3 sequence reads: CASSLEGNTEAFF. The CDR3 DNA sequence: TGTGCCAGCAGCTTAGAGGGTAACACTGAAGCTTTCTTT. The full variable domain, its missing parts supplied by reference TRBV7-8 and TRBJ1-1, is GAGVSQSPRYKVAKRGQDVALRCDPISGHVSLFWYQQALGQGPEFLTYFQNEAQLDKSGLPSDRFFAERPEGSVSTLKIQRTQQEDSAVYLCASSLEGNTEAFFGQGTRLTVV.

The CDR3 bases are TGTGCCAGCAGCCCCCATCTGGTCTCTACGGAGCAGTACTTC. Translating gives CASSPHLVSTEQYF. The chain links TRBV7-6 to TRBJ2-7; D not certain. The CDR3 extends over 14 amino acids. Trimming shortened V by 5 bases and J by 7 bases, and 18 bases separated the two germline ends. Germline V gene lookup returns CDR1 SGHVS and CDR2 FNYEAQ.

This clone was counted a single time. The rearrangement joins TRBV28 to TRBJ2-5; TRBD1 matches 9 bases. This CDR3 has 16 amino acids. Per germline, CDR1 MDHEN and CDR2 SYDVKM. Unmatched junction bases numbered 9, after V lost 4 bases and J lost 3 bases. DNA for the CDR3: TGTGCCAGCAGTTCGTGGGGACAGGGAGGGGAAGAGACCCAGTACTTC. Encoded protein: CASSSWGQGGEETQYF.

The chain carries TRBV11-1 and TRBJ2-7, with D possibly TRBD1 on 6 matching bases. The CDR3 extends over 15 amino acids. Trimming pared 2 bases from V and 3 bases from J, leaving 14 bases between. Germline V gene data show CDR1 as SGHAT and CDR2 as FQDESV (reference sequence). This CDR3 is CASSLRGQGNYEQYF. The CDR3 bases are TGTGCCAGCAGCTTAAGGGGTCAGGGGAACTACGAGCAGTACTTC.

The chain joins TRBV11-3 to TRBJ1-5, with D possibly being TRBD1 (5 bases). This CDR3 region has 15 residues. Germline V gene data show CDR1 as SGHNT and CDR2 as YENEEA. V was pared by 6 bases and J by 5 bases, with 17 bases between. The CDR3 nucleotides read TGTGCCAGCAGGTCTACTGGGACCATACATCAGCCCCAGCATTTT. Amino acid sequence: CASRSTGTIHQPQHF.

V usage is TRBV30 and J usage is TRBJ2-5; 8 positions match TRBD2. CDR3 length: 13 amino acids. The germline CDR1 and CDR2 sequences are GTSNPN and SVGIG (reference sequence). The junction had 5 bases not matched to a gene; V was cut back by 3 bases and J by 5 bases. CDR3 nucleotide sequence: TGTGCCTGGAGCGGGGGGGCCGCGGAGACCCAGTACTTC. Amino acid sequence: CAWSGGAAETQYF.

V usage is TRBV4-2 and J usage is TRBJ2-1, with 10 bases that match TRBD2. The CDR3 has 17 residues. The germline V gene has CDR1 LGHNA and CDR2 YNFKEQ. V trimming: 4 bases; J trimming: 5 bases; junction bases outside the gene matches: 11. CDR3 in DNA: TGTGCCAGCAGCCGAGAGACTGGGACTAGCGCTGACAATGAGCAGTTCTTC. Encoded protein: CASSRETGTSADNEQFF.

The chain links TRBV7-9 to TRBJ1-4; D might be TRBD1 (6 bases). Germline CDR1 reads SEHNR; CDR2 reads FQNEAQ (reference sequence). With 8 bases removed from V and 1 base from J, the gap between germline ends came to 8 bases. This CDR3 has 13 residues. CDR3 sequence reads: CASEDRTNEKLFF. The CDR3 DNA is TGTGCCAGCGAGGACAGAACTAATGAAAAACTGTTTTTT. Complete variable domain (other parts from reference TRBV7-9 and TRBJ1-4): DTGVSQNPRHKITKRGQNVTFRCDPISEHNRLYWYRQTLGQGPEFLTYFQNEAQLEKSRLLSDRFSAERPKGSFSTLEIQRTEQGDSAMYLCASEDRTNEKLFFGSGTQLSVL.

J is TRBJ2-5 and V is TRBV7-9; D gene unclear. The CDR3 covers 14 residues. From germline, CDR1 is SEHNR and CDR2 FQNEAQ (reference sequence). The V and J ends lost 5 bases and 1 base respectively, with 11 bases between them. The CDR3 bases are TGTGCCAGCAGCCCGGCTACTTCCCAAGAGACCCAGTACTTC. This codes for CASSPATSQETQYF.

The chain combines TRBV4-3 with TRBJ1-2; D remains ambiguous. The CDR3 has 13 residues. The germline gives CDR1 LGHNA, CDR2 YSLEER. With 1 base removed from V and 8 bases from J, the gap between germline ends came to 11 bases. The CDR3 is CASSQVPQIGYTF. The CDR3 DNA reads as TGCGCCAGCAGCCAAGTCCCTCAGATCGGCTACACCTTC.

V and J are TRBV5-1 and TRBJ2-5; 12 positions agree with TRBD2. This CDR3 is built from 18 residues. After removal of 6 bases from V and 3 bases from J, the junction contained 15 bases not matched to a gene. CDR1 is SGHRS, CDR2 YFSETQ, per germline. The CDR3, as DNA: TGCGCCAGCACTCCACTGTGGGCTAGCGGGGGGGCTAAAGAGACCCAGTACTTC. It yields the protein CASTPLWASGGAKETQYF.

This rearrangement joins TRBV6-7 to TRBJ1-4; 8 bases match TRBD1. TRBV6-7 is an open reading frame whose function is uncertain. There are 15 residues in the CDR3. With V trimmed by 5 bases and J by 4 bases, 6 bases remained unmatched. The CDR3 reads CASSDRGAGNEKLFF. Here the CDR3 DNA reads TGTGCCAGCAGTGACAGGGGCGCAGGTAATGAAAAACTGTTTTTT.